What follows describes a single T cell receptor (beta chain). CDR1 SNHLY and CDR2 FYNNEI come from the germline V gene. The CDR3 has 13 residues. Losses at the gene ends were 7 bases for V and 3 bases for J; bases not matched to a gene: 2. This entry comes from a study of blood T cell repertoires in COVID-19. TCRdb's table, derived via immunoSEQ multiplex PCR, lists solely in-frame clones and lacks some. The sample lists about 150,000 clones, 80% to 90% occurring once. Clinical history as reported by participants underpinned cohort assignment. The sequenced sample was PBMCs or T cells enriched from blood (not recorded which). The source is a woman in her forties or fifties with acute COVID-19. This rearrangement joins TRBV2 to TRBJ2-3, with 9 nucleotides matching TRBD1. The CDR3 DNA follows: TGTGCCAGCATACAGGGGGCTACAGATACGCAGTATTTT. Translating it yields CASIQGATDTQYF.